The T cell receptor beta chain under discussion was sequenced for a study of T cell changes during pregnancy in multiple sclerosis. Per the germline V gene, CDR1 is LNHDA and CDR2 is SQIVND (reference sequence). The CDR3 loop spans 15 amino acids. Unmatched junction bases numbered 12, after V lost 7 bases and J lost 6 bases. Libraries were prepared by immunoSEQ multiplex PCR; TCRdb keeps only in-frame clonotypes and omits some of them. The sample holds 45,000 to 60,000 clones, about 92% seen once. This clone occurred a few times. This material consisted of CD4+ T cells from peripheral blood mononuclear cells, taken before pregnancy. This receptor was obtained from a female donor with multiple sclerosis, enrolled in a pregnancy study. This rearrangement joins TRBV19 to TRBJ1-5; 7 nucleotides align to TRBD1. This CDR3 is CASNPRQGAGQPQHF. In nucleotides, the CDR3 is TGTGCCAGTAACCCCCGACAGGGTGCTGGTCAGCCCCAGCATTTT.